This T cell receptor beta chain was sequenced for a study of blood T cell repertoires in COVID-19. Across the study: From T cells, B-cell-depleted T cells, or PBMCs came the material, which was cDNA or gDNA.

Germline V gene data show CDR1 as MDHEN and CDR2 as SYDVKM. This CDR3 comprises 12 residues. V gave up 2 bases and J gave up 8 bases, with 9 bases separating them. Only a few counts were recorded for this clone. In the authors' methods: The assay estimated nucleated cells by amplifying reference gene primers. Clones were sequenced by immunoSEQ multiplex PCR, and TCRdb holds only the in-frame ones, with some missing. Clonal size and the V and J genes are those of that table, whereas D and trimming came from the DNA. In the table there are roughly 190,000 clones, 83% of which are singletons. The source of this sequence is a woman in her thirties or forties with acute or convalescent COVID-19. Sequences were obtained from peripheral blood. The chain employs TRBV28 and TRBJ1-2; maybe TRBD1 (5 bases). CDR3 nucleotides: TGTGCCAGCAGTTTAATGGGGCGGGGCTACACCTTC. As protein: CASSLMGRGYTF.